The 31 T cell receptor beta chains listed next were all sequenced from one sample in a study of cytomegalovirus exposure and HLA in healthy donors. The study ran its PCR with 60 Vbeta and 13 Jbeta primers. Repertoires were generated with immunoSEQ multiplex PCR, while TCRdb's copy carries only in-frame clones and drops some. The sample holds roughly 100,000 clones, roughly 79% seen once. Sequencing was done on a sample of PBMCs. The receptors come from a man between 45 and 60 years old in good health and CMV-seropositive.

This rearrangement joins TRBV7-9 to TRBJ2-1, with 9 bases identical to TRBD2. The germline gives CDR1 SEHNR, CDR2 FQNEAQ (reference sequence). The ends lost 3 bases at V and 0 bases at J; junction bases unmatched: 6. The CDR3 has 17 residues. The DNA of the CDR3 is TGTGCCAGCAGCTTTGTAGCGGGAGTAAGCTCCTACAATGAGCAGTTCTTC. Translation: CASSFVAGVSSYNEQFF.

This clone was seen more than once but under ten times. V usage is TRBV11-2 and J usage is TRBJ1-1; D possibly corresponds to TRBD1 (5 bases). Germline-derived CDR1 and CDR2 are SGHAT and FQNNGV. V was clipped by 6 bases and J by 1 base, with 15 bases between them. The CDR3 extends over 15 amino acids. CDR3 sequence (DNA): TGTGCCAGCAGTTCCCCCAGGGTTTCGAACACTGAAGCTTTCTTT. Translating it yields CASSSPRVSNTEAFF.

The V gene is TRBV18, the J gene TRBJ2-3, with D tentatively TRBD2 (5 bases). Germline V CDR1 and CDR2: KGHSH, LQKENI. V was clipped by 3 bases and J by 2 bases, with 9 bases between them. The CDR3 totals 14 residues. In DNA, the CDR3 is TGTGCCAGCTCACCGGTCGGGGACACAGATACGCAGTATTTT. This sequence encodes CASSPVGDTDTQYF.

This clone occurred a few times. The chain couples TRBV9 to TRBJ1-6; D is unresolved. The germline gives CDR1 SGDLS, CDR2 YYNGEE. The CDR3 is 14 residues long. Trimming removed 1 base at V and 9 bases at J, with 11 bases between. CDR3 DNA: TGTGCCAGCAGCGTAAGCGGGTTGGCTTCACCCCTCCACTTT. Protein: CASSVSGLASPLHF.

The chain joins TRBV13 to TRBJ2-3, with a possible D match to TRBD2 (5 bases). Per the germline V gene, CDR1 is PRHDT and CDR2 is FYEKMQ (reference sequence). The germline V and J ends were trimmed by 1 base and 4 bases, with 9 bases remaining between them. CDR3 length equals 14 residues. The CDR3 sequence: CASSLVLAPDTQYF. CDR3 DNA: TGTGCCAGCAGCTTAGTTCTAGCCCCAGATACGCAGTATTTT.

The V call is TRBV28, the J call TRBJ1-6; 7 bases fit TRBD1. Trimming cost V 6 bases and J 6 bases; bases outside gene matches: 8. The CDR3 extends over 15 amino acids. From germline, CDR1 is MDHEN and CDR2 SYDVKM. The CDR3 sequence: CASRTAGTVNSPLHF. Here the CDR3 DNA reads TGTGCCAGCAGGACGGCCGGGACAGTTAATTCACCCCTCCACTTT.

This chain connects TRBV6-5 to TRBJ1-3, with 7 bases matching TRBD1. Germline V CDR1 and CDR2: MNHEY, SVGAGI. There are 15 residues in the CDR3. Germline trimming cut 0 bases from V and 4 bases from J; bases unmatched to any gene: 3. The CDR3 loop is CASSYSTGAGNTIYF. In nucleotides, the CDR3 is TGTGCCAGCAGTTACTCAACAGGGGCCGGAAACACCATATATTTT.

This chain joins TRBV5-5 and TRBJ2-7, with 7 bases matching TRBD2. J lost 1 base, V lost 0 bases, and 7 bases had no gene match. The CDR3 totals 16 residues. Germline loops: CDR1 SGHKS, CDR2 YYEKEE (reference sequence). For the CDR3, the DNA is TGTGCCAGCAGCTTGGCCGGCGGGAGAGCGTCCTACGAGCAGTACTTC. The encoded protein is CASSLAGGRASYEQYF. The complete variable domain, with remaining parts taken from reference TRBV5-5 and TRBJ2-7, reads DAGVTQSPTHLIKTRGQQVTLRCSPISGHKSVSWYQQVLGQGPQFIFQYYEKEERGRGNFPDRFSARQFPNYSSELNVNALLLGDSALYLCASSLAGGRASYEQYFGPGTRLTVT.

The rearrangement joins TRBV28 to TRBJ1-6; TRBD1 is a possible D gene (6 bases). V lost 3 bases, J lost 7 bases, and 7 bases lay in between. Germline CDR1 and CDR2: MDHEN and SYDVKM. There are 13 residues in the CDR3. CDR3: CASSLDRNSPLHF. The CDR3 DNA is TGTGCCAGCAGTTTGGACAGAAATTCACCCCTCCACTTT.

The V call is TRBV19, the J call TRBJ2-7; D uncertain. This CDR3 has 14 residues. Trimming removed 5 bases from V and 0 bases from J, with 11 bases in between. Looked up from germline, CDR1 is LNHDA and CDR2 is SQIVND (reference sequence). The CDR3 loop reads CASSPDTDSYEQYF. Here the CDR3 DNA reads TGTGCCAGTAGTCCCGACACAGACTCCTACGAGCAGTACTTC.

This chain uses TRBV7-9 with TRBJ1-1; possible D gene TRBD1, 6 bases. The CDR3 has 17 amino acids. The germline V gene has CDR1 SEHNR and CDR2 FQNEAQ (reference sequence). Trimming took off 5 bases at V and 0 bases at J, with 19 bases between the two ends. CDR3 region: CASSPVGGAGMNTEAFF. The CDR3 DNA sequence: TGTGCCAGCAGCCCTGTGGGGGGGGCAGGGATGAACACTGAAGCTTTCTTT.

This clone appeared a single time. V usage is TRBV27 and J usage is TRBJ2-5; D may be TRBD1 (6 bases). The DNA matches TRBJ2-7 better at its end, which makes the J call doubtful. This CDR3 contains 15 residues. Germline loops: CDR1 MNHEY, CDR2 SMNVEV (reference sequence). CDR3 residues: CASSKIQGQPYEQYF. CDR3 sequence (DNA): TGTGCCAGCAGTAAAATACAGGGTCAGCCCTACGAGCAGTACTTC.

The J gene is TRBJ1-2, the V gene TRBV27, with TRBD1 matching over 12 bases. The CDR3 totals 16 residues. Germline trimming cut 5 bases from V and 3 bases from J; bases unmatched to any gene: 7. Germline V gene sequence: CDR1 MNHEY, CDR2 SMNVEV (reference sequence). CDR3 sequence reads: CASSPGTGGVYYGYTF. The CDR3 DNA reads TGTGCCAGCAGTCCCGGGACAGGGGGCGTGTACTATGGCTACACCTTC.

This clone showed up just once. This chain joins TRBV11-2 and TRBJ2-1, with 8 bases aligning to TRBD2. The CDR3 has 16 residues. After removal of 7 bases from V and 4 bases from J, the junction contained 12 bases not matched to a gene. In germline, CDR1 is SGHAT, CDR2 FQNNGV. The CDR3 DNA is TGTGCCAGCACCTACGGCCCGGGAGGGATTTACAATGAGCAGTTCTTC. Its protein product is CASTYGPGGIYNEQFF.

This clone was picked up one time. The CDR3 nucleotides read TGTGCCAGCAGCTTAGATTCCAGCGGGATAGGGGAGACCCAGTACTTC. Protein product: CASSLDSSGIGETQYF. The gene calls are TRBV7-7 and TRBJ2-5; 7 bases are a match to TRBD2. Germline V gene sequence: CDR1 SSHAT, CDR2 FNYEAQ (reference sequence). The CDR3 covers 16 residues. V lost 1 base, J lost 5 bases, and 10 bases stayed unmatched.

The rearrangement joins TRBV27 to TRBJ2-7; TRBD2 matches 7 bases. The CDR3 totals 16 residues. Germline V gives CDR1 MNHEY, CDR2 SMNVEV (reference sequence). V was pared by 6 bases and J by 0 bases, with 11 bases of the junction left unmatched. The CDR3 DNA sequence: TGTGCCAGCAGCAGGGAGGGCCGCCATTACTCCTACGAGCAGTACTTC. This sequence encodes CASSREGRHYSYEQYF.

The chain is built from TRBV7-9 and TRBJ2-3; tentatively, D is TRBD2 (5 bases). The CDR3 is 14 residues long. Looked up from germline, CDR1 is SEHNR and CDR2 is FQNEAQ (reference sequence). V was clipped by 6 bases and J by 0 bases, with 10 bases between them. The CDR3 loop is CASSSDFSTDTQYF. The CDR3 DNA reads TGTGCCAGCAGTTCGGACTTTAGCACAGATACGCAGTATTTT.

The chain has TRBV10-2 and TRBJ2-5; tentatively, D is TRBD2 (7 bases). V gave up 5 bases and J gave up 1 base, with 11 bases separating them. CDR1 is WSHSY and CDR2 is SAAADI in the germline V gene. The CDR3 contains 14 residues. CDR3 DNA: TGCGCCAGCAGTCGGGGGGCGGTCCAAGAGACCCAGTACTTC. Translated: CASSRGAVQETQYF.

The rearrangement links TRBV5-1 to TRBJ2-5, with 9 bases lining up with TRBD2. Germline V lookup: CDR1 SGHRS, CDR2 YFSETQ. The trim removed 4 bases at V and 1 base at J, leaving 5 bases unmatched. This CDR3 spans 15 amino acids. CDR3 sequence reads: CASSVSGSPQETQYF. CDR3 nucleotide sequence: TGCGCCAGCAGCGTTAGCGGGAGTCCCCAAGAGACCCAGTACTTC.

The chain couples TRBV6-4 to TRBJ2-5; possibly TRBD1 for D (6 bases). The DNA end favors TRBJ2-7, so the J call may be wrong. Germline V gene data show CDR1 as MRHNA and CDR2 as SNTAGT. The CDR3 totals 14 residues. The CDR3 region is CASSPDSSSYEQYF. For the CDR3, the DNA is TGTGCCAGCAGTCCGGACAGTAGCTCCTACGAGCAGTACTTC.

The chain links TRBV28 to TRBJ1-2, with a weak D call TRBD1 (6 bases). V was clipped by 3 bases and J by 5 bases, with 16 bases between them. The CDR3 extends over 15 amino acids. Germline CDR1 and CDR2: MDHEN and SYDVKM. Here the CDR3 DNA reads TGTGCCAGCAGTTTTATGGCAGGGGTAGTTTATGGCTACACCTTC. Its translation: CASSFMAGVVYGYTF.

CDR3 protein: CASTLQAGMNTGELFF. The CDR3 nucleotides are TGTGCCAGTACCTTACAGGCGGGGATGAACACCGGGGAGCTGTTTTTT. The genes are TRBV19 and TRBJ2-2; a possible D gene is TRBD2 (6 bases). The CDR3 contains 16 residues. V was pared by 7 bases and J by 1 base, with 16 bases between. Germline assignment: CDR1 LNHDA and CDR2 SQIVND (reference sequence).

Points on this clone: The same CDR3 is also encoded by other DNA sequences in this sample. The chain employs TRBV5-5 and TRBJ2-2; D call uncertain. The germline gives CDR1 SGHKS, CDR2 YYEKEE (reference sequence). The CDR3 has 15 residues. V gave up 4 bases and J gave up 2 bases, with 12 bases separating them. CDR3 in DNA: TGTGCCAGCAGCCTGCCTAGAGCCAACACCGGGGAGCTGTTTTTT. It is translated as CASSLPRANTGELFF.

This chain joins TRBV9 and TRBJ1-4, with 7 positions matching TRBD1. The CDR3 consists of 15 residues. In germline, CDR1 is SGDLS, CDR2 YYNGEE. With V trimmed by 3 bases and J by 1 base, 3 bases remained unmatched. The chain's CDR3 is CASSATGITNEKLFF. The CDR3 DNA reads as TGTGCCAGCAGCGCGACAGGGATAACTAATGAAAAACTGTTTTTT.

The CDR3 loop reads CASSLGGRGEQFF. CDR3 bases: TGTGCCAGCAGCTTAGGGGGGCGGGGGGAGCAGTTCTTC. This chain connects TRBV7-7 to TRBJ2-1, with D possibly TRBD2 on 7 matching bases. Germline-derived CDR1 and CDR2 are SSHAT and FNYEAQ (reference sequence). Trimming pared 1 base from V and 10 bases from J, leaving 11 bases between. CDR3 size: 13 residues.

This clone was found once. V and J are TRBV19 and TRBJ2-5; no reliable D call. Germline assignment: CDR1 LNHDA and CDR2 SQIVND (reference sequence). V was pared by 3 bases and J by 3 bases, with 11 bases between. The CDR3 extends over 14 amino acids. DNA for the CDR3: TGTGCCAGTAGTATTTCCACAACAAAAGAGACCCAGTACTTC. Its translation is CASSISTTKETQYF.

This rearrangement joins TRBV15 to TRBJ2-1, with 10 bases matching TRBD1. From germline, CDR1 is LNHNV and CDR2 YYDKDF (reference sequence). The J segment lost 7 bases and the V segment lost 3 bases, leaving 6 bases of the junction unmatched. This CDR3 is built from 15 residues. Here the CDR3 DNA reads TGTGCCACCAGCAGGCCCGGGACAGGGGCAAATGAGCAGTTCTTC. Encoded protein: CATSRPGTGANEQFF.

This clone has more than one count but fewer than ten. The chain carries TRBV9 and TRBJ1-3; 7 nucleotides align to TRBD1. The V and J ends lost 3 bases and 5 bases, in that order; junction bases with no gene match: 8. Germline CDR1 SGDLS, CDR2 YYNGEE. The CDR3 is 15 residues long. The DNA for the CDR3 is TGTGCCAGCAGCGCGGAACAGGGGAGTAGAAACACCATATATTTT. Amino acids: CASSAEQGSRNTIYF.

The CDR3 DNA follows: TGTGCCAGCAGTCGGGACTTTTCAACTAATGAAAAACTGTTTTTT. Encoded protein: CASSRDFSTNEKLFF. This chain joins TRBV9 and TRBJ1-4; D is perhaps TRBD1 (5 bases). The germline gives CDR1 SGDLS, CDR2 YYNGEE. V gave up 5 bases and J gave up 0 bases, with 11 bases separating them. The CDR3 is made up of 15 amino acids.

This clone was observed once. The rearrangement joins TRBV5-1 to TRBJ2-7; D is ambiguous. CDR3 length: 14 residues. V was cut by 5 bases and J by 0 bases, with 12 bases left in between. CDR1 and CDR2 (germline): SGHRS, YFSETQ. For the CDR3, the DNA is TGCGCCAGCAGTTTCCTTACGAGCTCCTACGAGCAGTACTTC. Its translation: CASSFLTSSYEQYF.

The chain uses TRBV7-3 and TRBJ2-3, with TRBD2 matching over 12 bases. The CDR3 consists of 17 residues. V lost 3 bases, J lost 2 bases, and 6 bases stayed unmatched. Germline lookup yields CDR1 SGHTA and CDR2 FQGTGA. The CDR3 is CASSFSTSGSTTDTQYF. In nucleotides, the CDR3 is TGTGCCAGCAGCTTCTCGACTAGCGGGAGTACCACAGATACGCAGTATTTT.